These 17 T cell receptor beta chains share one sample of origin, sequenced in a study. A single record per CDR3 protein comes from TCRdb applying MiXCR to the 5' RACE reads. This table holds tens of thousands of distinct CDR3 sequences, roughly 25% found once. The sequencing sample was made of naive CD4+ T cells sorted from a lymph node. Documented subset: naive CD4+ T cells, CD4+CD45RA+CD25-. Receptors were obtained from a female donor with breast cancer.

As concerns this clonotype: Just one base apart from a much larger clone, this may be a read error. V usage is TRBV5-1 and J usage is TRBJ2-7; 12 bases fit TRBD2. Per the germline V gene, CDR1 is SGHRS and CDR2 is YFSETQ. The V and J ends lost 3 bases and 7 bases, in that order; junction bases with no gene match: 5. This CDR3 comprises 14 residues. The CDR3 region has the DNA TGCGCCAGCAGCTCGACTAGCGGGAGCCCTGAGCAGTACTTC. This sequence encodes CASSSTSGSPEQYF.

The sample holds many counts of this clonotype. The chain uses TRBV6-5 and TRBJ2-7; tentative D call: TRBD1 (7 bases). Trimming stripped 2 bases from V and 4 bases from J, with 18 bases between. Germline assignment: CDR1 MNHEY and CDR2 SVGAGI. CDR3 size: 16 residues. CDR3 DNA: TGTGCCAGCAGTTACGGCGGTGGAGGGGGCTTGTACGAGCAGTACTTC. This codes for CASSYGGGGGLYEQYF.

This clonotype was seen a few times. V usage is TRBV6-5 and J usage is TRBJ2-3; TRBD2 is a possible D gene (6 bases). CDR1 MNHEY and CDR2 SVGAGI come from the germline V gene. The CDR3 is 14 amino acids. Trimming removed 2 bases at V and 7 bases at J, with 13 bases between. CDR3 nucleotide sequence: TGTGCCAGCAGTTACGTCCGGGAGCAGAATACGCAGTATTTT. This gives the protein CASSYVREQNTQYF.

Ten or more counts support this clonotype. V and J are TRBV7-9 and TRBJ1-2, with 8 positions matching TRBD1. Germline V lookup: CDR1 SEHNR, CDR2 FQNEAQ (reference sequence). CDR3 length: 13 amino acids. V trimming: 5 bases; J trimming: 3 bases; junction bases outside the gene matches: 2. CDR3 nucleotides: TGTGCCAGCAGCGCACAGGGGGACTATGGCTACACCTTC. This translates into CASSAQGDYGYTF. Complete variable domain (other parts from reference TRBV7-9 and TRBJ1-2): DTGVSQNPRHKITKRGQNVTFRCDPISEHNRLYWYRQTLGQGPEFLTYFQNEAQLEKSRLLSDRFSAERPKGSFSTLEIQRTEQGDSAMYLCASSAQGDYGYTFGSGTRLTVV.

About this clonotype: Being one base from a much bigger clone, this may be a read error. The chain joins TRBV20-1 to TRBJ2-1; D is perhaps TRBD2 (5 bases). V was trimmed by 2 bases and J by 8 bases, leaving 13 bases between them. CDR3 size: 13 residues. In germline, CDR1 is DFQATT, CDR2 SNEGSKA (reference sequence). In nucleotides, the CDR3 is TGCAGTGCTAGACTAGAGGGAACGGATGAGCAGTTCTTC. This encodes CSARLEGTDEQFF.

Turning to this clonotype: The germline gene is not matched at one end of the junction; a read error may be the cause. This chain connects TRBV4-3 to TRBJ2-5; tentatively, D is TRBD2 (5 bases). The V gene's germline CDR1 is LGHNA and CDR2 YSLEER. The CDR3 extends over 14 amino acids. Written as DNA, the CDR3 is TGCACCAGCAGCCAACTAGGATTCAGCGAGACCCAGTACTTC. Translating it yields CTSSQLGFSETQYF.

This clonotype turned up a few times. V and J are TRBV6-5 and TRBJ2-7, with 8 bases aligning to TRBD1. Germline trimming cut 2 bases from V and 2 bases from J; bases unmatched to any gene: 5. Germline CDR1 is MNHEY and CDR2 is SVGAGI. The CDR3 runs 15 residues. The CDR3 loop reads CASSYRTGSPYEQYF. The DNA for the CDR3 is TGTGCCAGCAGTTACCGGACAGGGTCCCCCTACGAGCAGTACTTC.

Notes on this clonotype: The CDR3 carries no conserved terminal phenylalanine or tryptophan, so it likely arises from a read error. The chain links TRBV2 to TRBJ2-1; D is unresolved. Per germline, CDR1 SNHLY and CDR2 FYNNEI. The CDR3 is 13 residues long. The V and J ends lost 8 bases and 3 bases respectively, with 11 bases between them. CDR3 bases: TGTGCCAGCGAGACGATGGGCTACAATGAGCAGTTCATC. This encodes CASETMGYNEQFI.

There are a few counts of this clonotype. V is TRBV3-1 and J is TRBJ2-2, with a weak D call TRBD1 (6 bases). The CDR3 consists of 14 residues. The V and J ends lost 5 bases and 7 bases respectively, with 14 bases between them. Germline CDR1 reads LGHDT; CDR2 reads YNNKEL (reference sequence). For the CDR3, the DNA is TGTGCCAGCAGCGGCGCTGGGGGCCACGGGGAGCTGTTTTTT. The encoded protein is CASSGAGGHGELFF. Supplemented by reference TRBV3-1 and TRBJ2-2, the full variable domain reads DTAVSQTPKYLVTQMGNDKSIKCEQNLGHDTMYWYKQDSKKFLKIMFSYNNKELIINETVPNRFSPKSPDKAHLNLHINSLELGDSAVYFCASSGAGGHGELFFGEGSRLTVL.

This clonotype appeared many times. The J gene is TRBJ2-2, the V gene TRBV24-1; unclear D gene. Germline values: CDR1 KGHDR, CDR2 SFDVKD. Trimming took 0 bases from V and 5 from J, leaving 6 bases between them. The CDR3 contains 14 residues. CDR3 protein: CATSDLRVTGELFF. The DNA of the CDR3 is TGTGCCACCAGTGATTTGAGGGTAACCGGGGAGCTGTTTTTT.

This sequence joins TRBV10-1 and TRBJ2-2, with D maybe TRBD2 (5 bases). Germline CDR1 WNHNN, CDR2 SYGVQD (reference sequence). CDR3 length equals 13 residues. The V gene lost 3 bases and the J gene lost 6 bases, with 8 bases spanning the gap. As DNA, the CDR3 is TGCGCCAGCAGTGATAGTAGCGCCGGGGAGCTGTTTTTT. Translation gives CASSDSSAGELFF.

Details on this clonotype: One end of the junction is discordant with germline, which a read error may explain. The V call is TRBV6-2 or TRBV6-3, the J call TRBJ2-6; D perhaps matches TRBD1 (6 bases). This CDR3 is 16 amino acids long. Per the germline V gene, CDR1 is MNHEY and CDR2 is SVGEGT. In DNA, the CDR3 is TGTGCCGGCAGTTACTCGGGACACTCTGGGGCCAGCGTCCTGACTTTC. Its translation: CAGSYSGHSGASVLTF.

This clonotype showed up just once. V and J are TRBV27 and TRBJ2-3; 7 nucleotides align to TRBD2. From germline, CDR1 is MNHEY and CDR2 SMNVEV (reference sequence). V was pared by 5 bases and J by 4 bases, with 3 bases of the junction left unmatched. The CDR3 has 13 residues. CDR3 coding DNA: TGTGCCAGCAGTCCTCGGGAGGCAGATACGCAGTATTTT. Its translation is CASSPREADTQYF.

The chain uses TRBV12-3 or TRBV12-4 and TRBJ2-7; 12 positions match TRBD2. V lost 6 bases and J lost 2; bases outside the gene matches: 5. This CDR3 has 15 amino acids. CDR3 in amino acids: CASSPLAGGPYEQYF. DNA of the CDR3: TGTGCCAGCAGCCCACTAGCGGGGGGTCCCTACGAGCAGTACTTC.

A note on this clonotype: A much larger clone differs from this one at a single base, so this may be a read error. The V call is TRBV6-5, the J call TRBJ1-5, with a tentative D call TRBD1 (6 bases). Germline lookup yields CDR1 MNHEY and CDR2 SVGAGI. Between the trimmed V and J ends, which lost 5 bases and 6 bases, there was a span of 14 bases. CDR3 size: 14 residues. Written as DNA, the CDR3 is TGTGCCAGCAGTGACGGGACACTCAGTCAGCCCCAGCATTTT. It translates to CASSDGTLSQPQHF.

This chain links TRBV10-3 with TRBJ2-1, with 9 bases that match TRBD2. The ends lost 2 bases at V and 0 bases at J; junction bases unmatched: 14. Germline loops: CDR1 ENHRY, CDR2 SYGVKD. The CDR3 spans 20 residues. The CDR3: CAISEPPRTSEESSYNEQFF. DNA for the CDR3: TGTGCCATCAGTGAGCCCCCCCGGACTAGCGAAGAGAGCTCCTACAATGAGCAGTTCTTC.

In its sample, this clonotype was seen many times. This chain joins TRBV29-1 and TRBJ2-3, with 12 bases that match TRBD2. CDR3 size: 15 residues. Losses at the gene ends were 5 bases for V and 2 bases for J; bases not matched to a gene: 5. The germline gives CDR1 SQVTM, CDR2 ANQGSEA. CDR3 nucleotide sequence: TGCAGCGTTACTGGACTAGCGGGACCCACAGATACGCAGTATTTT. Its translation: CSVTGLAGPTDTQYF.